This passage covers 18 T cell receptor beta chains from one sample sequenced in a study of regulatory T cells in long-lasting Graves disease. Regarding time point: persistent/refractory GD, antithyroid drugs over 5 years with positive TRAb. Researchers made the TCR library from RNA that was extracted from PBMCs. The TCR beta library used iRepertoire HTBI primers with Arm-PCR amplification of CDR3. TCRdb re-called the multiplex PCR reads with MiXCR, one entry per CDR3 protein. The repertoire holds about 290,000 distinct CDR3 sequences, 20% to 25% seen once, with approximately 60% in the top ten. The sequenced sample was peripheral blood mononuclear cells (PBMCs), obtained when the disease was refractory, from a patient treated with antithyroid drugs. The receptors stem from a female donor with Graves disease.

On this clonotype itself: A much larger clonotype is one base distant, so this may be a read error. The chain recombines TRBV11-2 with TRBJ2-5; the D is unclear. The CDR3 is 11 amino acids. Germline V gives CDR1 SGHAT, CDR2 FQNNGV. Trimming removed 8 bases from V and 4 bases from J, with 8 bases in between. CDR3 coding DNA: TGTGCCAGCGGCATCCCAGAGACCCAGTACTTC. Its translation is CASGIPETQYF. The complete variable domain, with remaining parts taken from reference TRBV11-2 and TRBJ2-5, reads EAGVAQSPRYKIIEKRQSVAFWCNPISGHATLYWYQQILGQGPKLLIQFQNNGVVDDSQLPKDRFSAERLKGVDSTLKIQPAKLEDSAVYLCASGIPETQYFGPGTRLLVL.

This clonotype showed up just a few times. The chain combines TRBV9 with TRBJ2-5; 7 bases line up with TRBD2. Per germline, CDR1 SGDLS and CDR2 YYNGEE. This CDR3 comprises 14 residues. V shed 8 bases and J 6 bases; nucleotides not matched to a gene: 13. CDR3 in amino acids: CARYPGRGGKTQYF. DNA of the CDR3: TGTGCCAGGTACCCGGGACGCGGGGGAAAGACCCAGTACTTC.

The sample holds many counts of this clonotype. This rearrangement joins TRBV30 to TRBJ2-7; the D is unclear. Germline lookup yields CDR1 GTSNPN and CDR2 SVGIG (reference sequence). The CDR3 extends over 16 amino acids. Trimming cost V 4 bases and J 3 bases, with 22 bases left between them. The CDR3 spells CAWMKPRNRYLYEQYF. As DNA, the CDR3 is TGTGCCTGGATGAAACCCCGGAATCGCTATCTCTACGAGCAGTACTTC.

As for this clonotype: At one of its ends the junction is not consistent with the germline gene, which may arise from a read error. The chain employs TRBV7-9 and TRBJ2-7, with a possible D match to TRBD1 (6 bases). The CDR3 consists of 12 residues. Germline CDR1 and CDR2: SEHNR and FQNEAQ (reference sequence). CDR3 sequence reads: CASGLQGHEQYF. CDR3 nucleotide sequence: TGTGCCAGCGGCTTACAGGGCCACGAGCAGTACTTC.

The table lists this clonotype with many counts. The J gene is TRBJ2-5, the V gene TRBV14; D is uncertain. The CDR3 runs to 12 residues. Trimming cost V 7 bases and J 0 bases, with 6 bases left between them. CDR1 and CDR2 (germline): SGHDN, FVKESK. The CDR3 DNA follows: TGTGCCAGCATTGTGAACCAAGAGACCCAGTACTTC. The encoded protein is CASIVNQETQYF.

The chain couples TRBV20-1 to TRBJ1-2; 7 bases fit TRBD1. The CDR3 covers 13 residues. The germline CDR1 and CDR2 sequences are DFQATT and SNEGSKA (reference sequence). With 5 bases clipped from V and 0 bases from J, the junction kept 3 bases outside the gene matches. The CDR3 reads CSAYRGANYGYTF. The CDR3 DNA is TGCAGTGCTTACAGGGGCGCTAACTATGGCTACACCTTC.

The J gene is TRBJ1-2, the V gene TRBV7-9; D is undetermined. CDR1 is SEHNR and CDR2 is FQNEAQ in the germline V gene (reference sequence). The CDR3 has 14 residues. Trimming removed 1 base at V and 8 bases at J, with 14 bases between. DNA of the CDR3: TGTGCCAGCAGCTTAGGGTCTGGAGCTGGGGGCTACACCTTC. As protein: CASSLGSGAGGYTF.

The sample holds a few counts of this clonotype. The junction departs from the called germline gene at one end, perhaps through a read error. The chain couples TRBV6-1 to TRBJ1-3; D gene ambiguous. Germline values: CDR1 MNHNS, CDR2 SASEGT. This CDR3 comprises 12 residues. In DNA, the CDR3 is TGTGCCAGCGGTGACTCTGGAAACACCATATATTTT. Protein sequence: CASGDSGNTIYF.

The table lists this clonotype with a few counts. The V and J genes are TRBV6-1 and TRBJ1-1; 7 positions agree with TRBD1. After removal of 5 bases from V and 5 bases from J, the junction contained 8 bases not matched to a gene. The CDR3 has 14 amino acids. Per the germline V gene, CDR1 is MNHNS and CDR2 is SASEGT. CDR3 residues: CASSTTGSGTEAFF. The DNA for the CDR3 is TGTGCCAGCAGTACGACAGGGTCGGGGACTGAAGCTTTCTTT.

A word on this clonotype: A much larger clone sits a single nucleotide away, making a read error possible. No conserved phenylalanine or tryptophan ends this CDR3, so it is likely a read error. In nucleotides, the CDR3 is TGTGCCAGCAGTGAGTCGGGGGAAGAGACCCAGTACTCC. It translates to CASSESGEETQYS. V is TRBV9 and J is TRBJ2-5; D possibly corresponds to TRBD2 (6 bases). With 5 bases removed from V and 3 bases from J, the gap between germline ends came to 11 bases. The CDR3 runs to 13 residues. Germline CDR1 is SGDLS and CDR2 is YYNGEE.

In nucleotides, the CDR3 is TGTGCCAGCAGTTTGTTGAGCAGCTCTGGAAACACCATATATTTT. Residues: CASSLLSSSGNTIYF. The V call is TRBV6-9, the J call TRBJ1-3; no clear D gene. The CDR3 has 15 amino acids. The V gene lost 4 bases and the J gene lost 0 bases, with 10 bases spanning the gap. Germline assignment: CDR1 MNHGY and CDR2 SVAAGI.

This chain joins TRBV20-1 and TRBJ2-3; possibly TRBD1 or TRBD2 for D (5 bases each). The CDR3 consists of 13 residues. Germline V CDR1 and CDR2: DFQATT, SNEGSKA (reference sequence). The V gene lost 3 bases and the J gene lost 6 bases, with 13 bases spanning the gap. The DNA for the CDR3 is TGCAGTGCTAGCGATTCGGGACCGGATACGCAGTATTTT. It specifies CSASDSGPDTQYF.

The genes are TRBV30 and TRBJ2-2; 12 bases fit TRBD2. The CDR3 loop spans 14 amino acids. Germline CDR1 reads GTSNPN; CDR2 reads SVGIG (reference sequence). Trimming cost V 5 bases and J 4 bases; bases outside gene matches: 2. The CDR3 reads CAWQLAGGTGELFF. The DNA of the CDR3 is TGTGCCTGGCAACTAGCGGGAGGCACCGGGGAGCTGTTTTTT.

This clonotype was counted only a few times. This chain links TRBV6-1 with TRBJ1-5, with D unresolved. In germline, CDR1 is MNHNS, CDR2 SASEGT. The CDR3 covers 15 residues. The V and J ends lost 5 bases and 3 bases respectively, with 14 bases between them. The CDR3 coding sequence is TGTGCCAGCAGTCTTTCTGACACTCTCAATCAGCCCCAGCATTTT. Protein: CASSLSDTLNQPQHF.

This clonotype has ten or more counts. V is TRBV6-1 and J is TRBJ2-7; 12 bases match TRBD2. Losses at the gene ends were 7 bases for V and 5 bases for J; bases not matched to a gene: 3. The CDR3 spans 13 residues. Germline CDR1 is MNHNS and CDR2 is SASEGT. CDR3 loop: CASTSGRANEQYF. Here the CDR3 DNA reads TGTGCCAGCACTAGCGGGAGGGCCAACGAGCAGTACTTC.

This clonotype occurred once. J is TRBJ2-7 and V is TRBV27, with a possible D match to TRBD2 (5 bases). The CDR3 loop spans 14 amino acids. The V gene's germline CDR1 is MNHEY and CDR2 SMNVEV (reference sequence). V was cut by 5 bases and J by 5 bases, with 16 bases left in between. Here the CDR3 DNA reads TGTGCCAGCAGTCCTCCCGGGGTCTGGCACGAGCAGTACTTC. This encodes CASSPPGVWHEQYF.

CDR3 amino acids: CASSLSYRAGYTF. DNA for the CDR3: TGTGCCAGCAGTTTATCGTACAGGGCCGGCTACACCTTC. The genes are TRBV27 and TRBJ1-2, with a tentative D call TRBD1 (6 bases). With 0 bases removed from V and 8 bases from J, the gap between germline ends came to 10 bases. The CDR3 spans 13 residues. Germline CDR1 is MNHEY and CDR2 is SMNVEV (reference sequence).

The chain is built from TRBV20-1 and TRBJ2-1; 12 bases map to TRBD2. Germline trimming cut 5 bases from V and 8 bases from J; bases unmatched to any gene: 7. The CDR3 sequence is 14 residues long. Per the germline V gene, CDR1 is DFQATT and CDR2 is SNEGSKA (reference sequence). CDR3 sequence reads: CSAPGLAGKDEQFF. CDR3 bases: TGCAGTGCTCCCGGACTAGCGGGAAAGGATGAGCAGTTCTTC.